A selection of T cell receptor beta chains follows, all from one sample in a study of T cell responses to AZD1222 COVID-19 vaccine. Here immunoSEQ multiplex PCR was the method, and the copy in TCRdb shows in-frame clones only, minus some. The sample carries about 120,000 clones, roughly 88% recorded once. The material sequenced was peripheral blood, taken on day 0 of AZD1222 vaccination. Receptors were obtained from an adult in good health. Both conserved end residues are part of each CDR3. D genes are given only for firm matches. Only some rows state a clone size, as once, few, many or a class for expanded clones.

J | V | D | size | CDR3 | DNA
TRBJ2-1 | TRBV11-2 | TRBD2 | NA | CASSFGLVSGYRNEQFF | TGTGCCAGCAGTTTCGGACTAGTCTCAGGGTATAGGAATGAGCAGTTCTTC
TRBJ1-6 | TRBV6-1 | NA | NA | CASSDRAYSPLHF | TGTGCCAGCAGTGATAGGGCGTATTCACCCCTCCACTTT
TRBJ1-4 | TRBV2 | NA | NA | CASQKSEKLFF | TGTGCCAGCCAAAAGAGCGAAAAACTGTTTTTT
TRBJ2-3 | TRBV29-1 | NA | NA | CSVMRRGIQTDTQYF | TGCAGCGTTATGAGAAGGGGGATCCAGACAGATACGCAGTATTTT
TRBJ1-4 | TRBV30 | NA | NA | CAWSSGLRTNEKLFF | TGTGCCTGGAGTTCCGGCCTCCGAACTAATGAAAAACTGTTTTTT
TRBJ1-1 | TRBV27 | TRBD1 | NA | CASSLYRGNTEAFF | TGTGCCAGCAGTTTGTACAGGGGGAACACTGAAGCTTTCTTT
TRBJ2-6 | TRBV4-2 | NA | NA | CASSRTTRGEAGANVLTF | TGTGCCAGCAGCCGGACTACCAGAGGGGAAGCTGGGGCCAACGTCCTGACTTTC
TRBJ1-1 | TRBV3-1/TRBV3-2 | TRBD1 | NA | CASSQAGGRGGTEAFF | TGTGCCAGCAGCCAAGCAGGGGGCAGAGGGGGGACTGAAGCTTTCTTT
TRBJ2-3 | TRBV2 | NA | NA | CAGRDPASLTQYF | TGTGCCGGAAGGGACCCAGCGAGTCTTACGCAGTATTTT
TRBJ1-2 | TRBV28 | NA | NA | CASSLRDGYTF | TGTGCCAGCAGCCTCAGGGATGGCTACACCTTC
TRBJ1-4 | TRBV6-5 | TRBD1 | NA | CAGRTGGEGEKLFF | TGTGCCGGCCGAACAGGGGGCGAAGGTGAAAAACTGTTTTTT
TRBJ2-7 | TRBV6-2/TRBV6-3 | NA | many | CASSYSGDSSYEQYF | TGTGCCAGCAGTTACTCCGGAGACAGCTCCTACGAGCAGTACTTC
TRBJ2-3 | TRBV7-3 | TRBD1 | NA | CASSLTTGGVTDTQYF | TGTGCCAGCAGCTTAACGACAGGGGGGGTCACAGATACGCAGTATTTT
TRBJ1-2 | TRBV2 | NA | once | CASSDSQSYGYTF | TGTGCCAGCAGTGATTCACAGTCGTATGGCTACACCTTC
TRBJ2-5 | TRBV21-1 | NA | NA | CASCQAQETQYF | TGTGCCAGCTGCCAGGCTCAAGAGACCCAGTACTTC
TRBJ2-1 | TRBV7-3 | NA | NA | CASSLTAQGYNEQFF | TGTGCCAGCAGCTTAACTGCTCAGGGCTACAATGAGCAGTTCTTC
TRBJ1-3 | TRBV27 | NA | NA | CASSRVSGNTIYF | TGTGCCAGCAGCCGGGTCTCTGGAAACACCATATATTTT
TRBJ1-6 | TRBV27 | NA | NA | CASSLGPGRDNSPLHF | TGTGCCAGCAGTTTAGGACCAGGAAGAGATAATTCACCCCTCCACTTT
TRBJ2-7 | TRBV3-1/TRBV3-2 | TRBD2 | NA | CASSQDPASGGILGYEQYF | TGTGCCAGCAGCCAAGACCCGGCTAGCGGGGGGATCCTTGGCTACGAGCAGTACTTC
TRBJ1-1 | TRBV11-3 | NA | NA | CASSAGVTEAFF | TGTGCCAGCAGCGCAGGGGTCACTGAAGCTTTCTTT
TRBJ2-5 | TRBV5-4 | NA | NA | CASSLAGGYQETQYF | TGTGCCAGCAGCTTGGCCGGGGGATACCAAGAGACCCAGTACTTC
TRBJ1-1 | TRBV28 | TRBD1 | NA | CASRPDDRENTEAFF | TGTGCCAGCAGGCCAGACGACAGGGAGAACACTGAAGCTTTCTTT
TRBJ2-3 | TRBV4-1 | NA | NA | CASSQEESGPFLTDTQYF | TGCGCCAGCAGCCAAGAAGAATCCGGACCTTTTCTCACAGATACGCAGTATTTT
TRBJ2-7 | TRBV7-2 | NA | NA | CASSLSSGTVAYEQYF | TGTGCCAGCAGCTTATCCAGCGGGACAGTGGCCTACGAGCAGTACTTC
TRBJ1-5 | TRBV12-3/TRBV12-4 | NA | few | CASSLSVVGPQHF | TGTGCCAGCAGTTTATCAGTAGTGGGGCCCCAGCATTTT
TRBJ1-5 | TRBV10-3 | NA | NA | CAIRPGEDQPQHF | TGTGCCATCCGCCCGGGGGAGGATCAGCCCCAGCATTTT
TRBJ1-1 | TRBV10-1 | NA | NA | CASREYRDNTEAFF | TGCGCCAGCAGGGAATACCGGGACAATACTGAAGCTTTCTTT
TRBJ1-3 | TRBV2 | NA | NA | CASSTDELNTIYF | TGTGCCAGCAGTACGGACGAGTTAAACACCATATATTTT
TRBJ1-2 | TRBV7-2 | NA | NA | CASSLSRSNYGYTF | TGTGCCAGCAGCTTAAGTCGCAGTAACTATGGCTACACCTTC
TRBJ2-1 | TRBV7-9 | TRBD2 | once | CASSPLAGGPYEQFF | TGTGCCAGCAGCCCCCTAGCGGGAGGGCCTTATGAGCAGTTCTTC
TRBJ1-5 | TRBV30 | NA | NA | CAWSYPWEGQPQHF | TGTGCCTGGAGCTACCCGTGGGAGGGACAGCCCCAGCATTTT
TRBJ2-3 | TRBV11-2 | NA | few | CASSPDRTSWDTQYF | TGTGCCAGCAGCCCAGACAGGACTAGTTGGGATACGCAGTATTTT
TRBJ1-5 | TRBV7-9 | NA | NA | CASSSDGGLGNQPQHF | TGTGCCAGCAGCTCCGACGGGGGGCTAGGCAATCAGCCCCAGCATTTT
TRBJ1-1 | TRBV11-2 | NA | NA | CASSLSRAEAFF | TGTGCCAGCAGCCTGAGTCGGGCTGAAGCTTTCTTT
TRBJ1-3 | TRBV7-9 | NA | NA | CASSKTDSGNTIYF | TGTGCCAGCAGCAAGACAGACTCTGGAAACACCATATATTTT
TRBJ2-1 | TRBV7-2 | NA | once | CASSFLQAGEQFF | TGTGCCAGCAGCTTTCTCCAGGCGGGGGAGCAGTTCTTC
TRBJ2-3 | TRBV10-3 | NA | NA | CAIRADSLTDTQYF | TGTGCCATCAGGGCGGACAGTCTCACAGATACGCAGTATTTT
TRBJ2-5 | TRBV4-1 | TRBD2 | NA | CASSQTSGEETQYF | TGCGCCAGCAGCCAAACTAGCGGGGAGGAGACCCAGTACTTC
TRBJ2-1 | TRBV19 | TRBD1 | NA | CASSIASGTGGRDEQFF | TGTGCCAGTAGTATAGCCTCCGGGACAGGGGGTCGGGATGAGCAGTTCTTC
TRBJ1-1 | TRBV7-9 | NA | NA | CASSLSGLKNTEAFF | TGTGCCAGCAGCTTATCAGGACTGAAGAACACTGAAGCTTTCTTT
TRBJ2-7 | TRBV11-2 | TRBD1 | NA | CASSPARTGEGLYF | TGTGCCAGCAGCCCAGCTAGGACAGGGGAGGGTTTGTACTTC
TRBJ2-7 | TRBV11-2 | TRBD1 | NA | CASSRQGYEQYF | TGTGCCAGCAGCCGACAGGGCTACGAGCAGTACTTC
TRBJ1-1 | TRBV4-2 | NA | NA | CASSQDQNGVNTEAFF | TGTGCCAGCAGCCAAGATCAAAACGGTGTGAACACTGAAGCTTTCTTT
TRBJ1-1 | TRBV5-1 | NA | NA | CASSLADLNTEAFF | TGCGCCAGCAGCTTGGCCGACCTGAACACTGAAGCTTTCTTT
TRBJ1-1 | TRBV5-4 | NA | NA | CASSLAGDTEAFF | TGTGCCAGCAGCCTCGCAGGTGACACTGAAGCTTTCTTT
TRBJ2-1 | TRBV5-1 | NA | NA | CASSLGVGSRGFQFF | TGCGCCAGCAGCTTGGGGGTCGGGAGTAGAGGGTTTCAGTTCTTC
TRBJ2-1 | TRBV9 | NA | once | CASSQRGVDEQFF | TGTGCCAGCAGCCAGCGTGGTGTCGATGAGCAGTTCTTC
TRBJ1-4 | TRBV6-5 | NA | NA | CASSYSEVGSGEKLFF | TGTGCCAGCAGTTACTCGGAGGTGGGGAGTGGGGAAAAACTGTTTTTT
TRBJ1-2 | TRBV18 | NA | NA | CASSPNYYGYTF | TGTGCCAGCTCACCTAACTACTATGGCTACACCTTC
TRBJ2-7 | TRBV10-1 | NA | NA | CASSDRGGDEQYF | TGCGCCAGCAGTGATCGGGGAGGCGACGAGCAGTACTTC
TRBJ2-5 | TRBV3-1/TRBV3-2 | NA | NA | CASSLQGGQETQYF | TGTGCCAGCAGCCTCCAGGGGGGGCAAGAGACCCAGTACTTC
TRBJ1-1 | TRBV5-5 | NA | NA | CASSLGQTNTEAFF | TGTGCCAGCAGCTTGGGACAGACCAACACTGAAGCTTTCTTT
TRBJ1-2 | TRBV5-5 | NA | once | CASSLNPGANYGYTF | TGTGCCAGCAGCTTGAACCCAGGGGCAAACTATGGCTACACCTTC
TRBJ1-5 | TRBV15 | NA | NA | CAISGVSNQPQHF | TGTGCCATTTCGGGGGTTAGCAATCAGCCCCAGCATTTT
TRBJ2-1 | TRBV6-5 | NA | NA | CASSYSMARPNEQFF | TGTGCCAGCAGTTACTCGATGGCTAGGCCCAATGAGCAGTTCTTC